Presented here are 26 T cell receptor beta chains from one specimen sequenced in a study of T-cell memory formation after mild COVID-19. TCRdb processed the 5' RACE reads anew with MiXCR; each CDR3 protein has one entry. The repertoire consists of some 260,000 distinct CDR3 sequences, with around 17% occurring once and the leading ten covering approximately 3.5%. The sample consisted of PBMCs or a T cell subset sorted from them (not recorded which). The receptors originated from a man aged 18 to 30 who had mild COVID-19 (a few samples of this study predate the infection). Cell type and time point are not known.

This clonotype turned up a few times. This chain connects TRBV20-1 to TRBJ1-6; D is possibly TRBD1 (6 bases). Trimming removed 3 bases from V and 7 bases from J, with 16 bases in between. From germline, CDR1 is DFQATT and CDR2 SNEGSKA (reference sequence). This CDR3 comprises 15 residues. This CDR3 reads CSASDRRKGNSPLHF. Written as DNA, the CDR3 is TGCAGTGCTAGTGACAGGCGCAAAGGAAATTCACCCCTCCACTTT.

V is TRBV6-2 or TRBV6-3 and J is TRBJ1-5; D call uncertain. Germline loops: CDR1 MNHEY, CDR2 SVGEGT. V gave up 7 bases and J gave up 9 bases, with 25 bases separating them. The CDR3 runs to 16 residues. The CDR3 region is CASNPRDVKRLRPQHF. The CDR3 nucleotides are TGTGCCAGCAATCCGCGGGATGTTAAACGTCTAAGGCCCCAGCATTTT.

This clonotype was seen at least ten times. The chain employs TRBV7-2 and TRBJ1-2, with D maybe TRBD1 (5 bases). The CDR3 has 13 residues. The ends were cut back, 3 bases at V and 4 bases at J, with 9 bases in the middle. Germline CDR1 is SGHTA and CDR2 is FQGNSA. The DNA of the CDR3 is TGTGCCAGCAGCTTGCAGGGTGGCTATGGCTACACCTTC. It encodes CASSLQGGYGYTF.

In this sample, this clonotype turned up a few times. V usage is TRBV9 and J usage is TRBJ2-1; 8 bases agree with TRBD2. The CDR3 is 15 residues long. V trimming: 4 bases; J trimming: 5 bases; junction bases outside the gene matches: 8. In germline, CDR1 is SGDLS, CDR2 YYNGEE. Here the CDR3 reads CASSFGLAAHNEQFF. In DNA form, the CDR3 reads TGTGCCAGCAGCTTTGGACTAGCAGCCCACAATGAGCAGTTCTTC.

The chain combines TRBV7-3 with TRBJ1-3, with D tentatively TRBD1 (5 bases). Germline loops: CDR1 SGHTA, CDR2 FQGTGA. Trimming took off 5 bases at V and 3 bases at J, with 14 bases between the two ends. The CDR3 contains 15 residues. The CDR3 DNA reads TGTGCCAGCAGCGCCTCCGGGGCCTATGGAAACACCATATATTTT. It encodes CASSASGAYGNTIYF. The full variable domain, completed using reference TRBV7-3 and TRBJ1-3, is GAGVSQTPSNKVTEKGKYVELRCDPISGHTALYWYRQSLGQGPEFLIYFQGTGAADDSGLPNDRFFAVRPEGSVSTLKIQRTERGDSAVYLCASSASGAYGNTIYFGEGSWLTVV.

The rearrangement links TRBV3-1 to TRBJ2-7, with D unclear. The CDR3 covers 16 residues. Germline loops: CDR1 LGHDT, CDR2 YNNKEL (reference sequence). V was shortened by 3 bases and J by 5 bases, with 20 bases between the two germline ends. Here the CDR3 reads CASSHRRWDSGHEQYF. The CDR3 DNA follows: TGTGCCAGCAGCCACAGACGGTGGGATTCCGGCCACGAGCAGTACTTC.

This clonotype was counted at least ten times. The chain has TRBV4-1 and TRBJ1-5; D is ambiguous. This CDR3 has 15 amino acids. The V end lost 0 bases, the J end lost 1 base, and 7 bases lay between the germline ends. Germline CDR1 is MGHRA and CDR2 is YSYEKL. CDR3 sequence reads: CASSQDYSSNQPQHF. The CDR3 DNA reads as TGCGCCAGCAGCCAAGATTACAGCAGCAATCAGCCCCAGCATTTT.

The chain is built from TRBV7-2 and TRBJ2-1, with TRBD2 matching over 10 bases. This CDR3 contains 20 residues. Germline V gene data show CDR1 as SGHTA and CDR2 as FQGNSA. V was pared by 5 bases and J by 0 bases, with 16 bases of the junction left unmatched. Here the CDR3 DNA reads TGTGCCAGCAGCCCATGGGCAGCGGGGGGGCCCCTGTTCTCCTACAATGAGCAGTTCTTC. Amino acid sequence: CASSPWAAGGPLFSYNEQFF.

The sample holds a few counts of this clonotype. The rearrangement uses TRBV28 and TRBJ1-4; the D is unclear. V was trimmed by 1 base and J by 0 bases, leaving 15 bases between them. CDR1 is MDHEN, CDR2 SYDVKM, per germline. The CDR3 sequence is 18 residues long. CDR3 in amino acids: CASSLSLGPPSTNEKLFF. The CDR3 region has the DNA TGTGCCAGCAGTTTATCCCTCGGGCCCCCTTCAACTAATGAAAAACTGTTTTTT.

The chain uses TRBV7-9 and TRBJ2-7; D uncertain. V lost 5 bases to trimming and J lost 7 bases, with 21 bases between them. Germline values: CDR1 SEHNR, CDR2 FQNEAQ (reference sequence). This CDR3 is 15 amino acids long. The CDR3 reads CASSPRLSALIEQYF. The CDR3 DNA reads as TGTGCCAGCAGCCCCCGCTTATCAGCCTTGATTGAGCAGTACTTC.

This clonotype turned up a few times. This chain links TRBV5-4 with TRBJ2-3; the D gene could be TRBD1 or TRBD2 (6 bases each). Trimming took 2 bases from V and 10 from J, leaving 17 bases between them. CDR1 SGHNT and CDR2 YYREEE come from the germline V gene (reference sequence). This CDR3 has 14 amino acids. The CDR3 DNA reads TGTGCCAGCAGCTTAGGGGGGCCCCCGGCGGCGCAGTATTTT. It codes for CASSLGGPPAAQYF.

This clonotype was detected a few times. This chain links TRBV7-6 with TRBJ1-3; 7 bases line up with TRBD1. V gave up 1 base and J gave up 0 bases; unmatched junction bases: 3. This CDR3 has 16 amino acids. From germline, CDR1 is SGHVS and CDR2 FNYEAQ. CDR3 nucleotide sequence: TGTGCCAGCAGCTTAGGACAGGGCCGCTCTGGAAACACCATATATTTT. It yields the protein CASSLGQGRSGNTIYF.

The chain recombines TRBV5-6 with TRBJ1-5; 7 bases align to TRBD1. The CDR3 length is 14 residues. V was pared by 3 bases and J by 5 bases, with 5 bases of the junction left unmatched. CDR1 and CDR2 from the germline V gene are SGHDT and YYEEEE. The CDR3 sequence: CASSSRTGYQPQHF. The CDR3 nucleotides read TGTGCCAGCAGCTCTCGGACAGGATATCAGCCCCAGCATTTT.

The chain employs TRBV4-1 and TRBJ2-2; tentative D call: TRBD2 (7 bases). Germline V CDR1 and CDR2: MGHRA, YSYEKL. CDR3 length equals 15 residues. Trimming shortened V by 4 bases and J by 5 bases, and 14 bases separated the two germline ends. CDR3 sequence: CASSRGGGGTGELFF. The DNA for the CDR3 is TGCGCCAGCAGCCGGGGGGGCGGTGGAACCGGGGAGCTGTTTTTT.

This clonotype was recorded at least ten times. The rearrangement links TRBV5-8 to TRBJ2-5; 11 positions agree with TRBD1. J was trimmed by 4 bases and V by 4 bases; bases with no gene match: 3. The CDR3 extends over 14 amino acids. Germline V gene lookup returns CDR1 SGHTS and CDR2 YDEGEE. The CDR3 reads CASSPGTGGETQYF. The CDR3, as DNA: TGTGCCAGCAGCCCAGGGACAGGGGGAGAGACCCAGTACTTC.

This clonotype has ten or more counts. The chain uses TRBV7-2 and TRBJ1-6, with D possibly TRBD1 on 5 matching bases. Germline V gives CDR1 SGHTA, CDR2 FQGNSA. Trimming cost V 7 bases and J 7 bases, with 17 bases left between them. This CDR3 is 15 amino acids long. CDR3 nucleotides: TGTGCCAGCACCTCAAGTCCAGGGCCGAATTCACCCCTCCACTTT. Amino acids: CASTSSPGPNSPLHF.

This clonotype was recorded a few times. The V and J genes are TRBV7-2 and TRBJ2-5; 8 bases match TRBD1. Germline CDR1 reads SGHTA; CDR2 reads FQGNSA. V gave up 1 base and J gave up 3 bases; unmatched junction bases: 10. The CDR3 consists of 17 residues. DNA of the CDR3: TGTGCCAGCAGCTTAGTAAGTGGAGGACAGGGTGAAGAGACCCAGTACTTC. Translation: CASSLVSGGQGEETQYF.

In DNA form, the CDR3 reads TGTGCCAGCAGGAGGGACAGTCCCACAGATACGCAGTATTTT. This codes for CASRRDSPTDTQYF. The chain uses TRBV7-9 and TRBJ2-3; the match to TRBD1 covers 7 bases. CDR1 is SEHNR and CDR2 is FQNEAQ in the germline V gene (reference sequence). Trimming removed 6 bases from V and 2 bases from J; junction bases left unmatched: 5. The CDR3 runs 14 residues.

This clonotype came up a few times. The chain uses TRBV5-1 and TRBJ1-2; D is unresolved. V was trimmed by 1 base and J by 8 bases, leaving 18 bases between them. The length of the CDR3 is 15 residues. Germline-derived CDR1 and CDR2 are SGHRS and YFSETQ. This CDR3 is CASSLRPTKGYGYTF. CDR3 bases: TGCGCCAGCAGCTTGCGCCCAACCAAAGGGTACGGCTACACCTTC.

This clonotype was counted many times. The CDR3 nucleotides read TGCGCCAGCAGCCCGTGGGAGGGCCGGGAGACCCAGTACTTC. Translated, it gives CASSPWEGRETQYF. This chain joins TRBV5-1 and TRBJ2-5; 7 positions match TRBD2. This CDR3 comprises 14 residues. The junction had 8 bases not matched to a gene; V was cut back by 4 bases and J by 5 bases. Germline V gene data show CDR1 as SGHRS and CDR2 as YFSETQ.

The V gene is TRBV20-1, the J gene TRBJ1-2, with 7 bases aligning to TRBD1. V dropped 3 bases and J dropped 10; count of bases not matched to a gene: 5. This CDR3 region has 11 residues. Per the germline V gene, CDR1 is DFQATT and CDR2 is SNEGSKA (reference sequence). The CDR3 nucleotides read TGCAGTGCTAGTACAGGGGACGACTACACCTTC. This gives the protein CSASTGDDYTF.

In this sample, this clonotype turned up a few times. The CDR3 region has the DNA TGTGCTAGGGGAACTAGCGGGGGTACGAACACCGGGGAGCTGTTTTTT. Translation: CARGTSGGTNTGELFF. J is TRBJ2-2 and V is TRBV7-9; TRBD2 agrees at 11 bases. The CDR3 spans 16 residues. Germline V gene data show CDR1 as SEHNR and CDR2 as FQNEAQ (reference sequence).

This clonotype showed up just a few times. The chain links TRBV20-1 to TRBJ1-2; the D gene is possibly TRBD1 (5 bases). Looked up from germline, CDR1 is DFQATT and CDR2 is SNEGSKA (reference sequence). V lost 3 bases to trimming and J lost 4 bases, with 12 bases between them. The CDR3 has 13 residues. Here the CDR3 DNA reads TGCAGTGCTAGGGGGGAGAGAGGCTATGGCTACACCTTC. Amino acid sequence: CSARGERGYGYTF.

This clonotype was observed a handful of times. The chain carries TRBV4-1 and TRBJ2-7; D is possibly TRBD2 (7 bases). Germline V gene lookup returns CDR1 MGHRA and CDR2 YSYEKL. The CDR3 runs 16 residues. V lost 0 bases and J lost 3, with 15 bases in between. For the CDR3, the DNA is TGCGCCAGCAGCCAAGATCTTGCGGGGGCTGGCTACGAGCAGTACTTC. The encoded protein is CASSQDLAGAGYEQYF.

This clonotype showed up many times. This chain connects TRBV19 to TRBJ2-3; 9 bases align to TRBD2. This CDR3 is built from 15 residues. Germline-derived CDR1 and CDR2 are LNHDA and SQIVND (reference sequence). J was trimmed by 2 bases and V by 7 bases; bases with no gene match: 7. The CDR3 sequence: CASTDSGRYTDTQYF. CDR3 DNA sequence: TGTGCCAGTACGGATAGCGGGAGATACACAGATACGCAGTATTTT.

This chain links TRBV3-1 with TRBJ2-3, with 7 bases matching TRBD2. Looked up from germline, CDR1 is LGHDT and CDR2 is YNNKEL (reference sequence). The J segment lost 2 bases and the V segment lost 6 bases, leaving 11 bases of the junction unmatched. This CDR3 is 16 amino acids long. The CDR3 nucleotides read TGTGCCAGCAGGTCCCGAGGAGCGGGGCTCACAGATACGCAGTATTTT. Its protein is CASRSRGAGLTDTQYF.